What follows is one TCR beta chain and its context. The target of this receptor is not known. At one of its ends the junction is not consistent with the germline gene, which may arise from a read error. Amplification of TCR beta CDR3 regions was carried out from RNA transcripts. A first-round RT-PCR of the TCR CDR3 used the HTBI primer set with the Qiagen OneStep RT-PCR kit. The libraries were constructed in a second round of multiplex PCR and then size-selected and purified. Libraries were sequenced paired-end with 100 bp reads on an Illumina HiSeq2000. The study's processing was this. Raw data were processed with SOAPnuke, discarding reads with adapters, uncalled bases, mean Phred below 15, or no exact constant-primer or identifier match. COPE v1.2.5 was used to merge the high-quality paired reads, and each unique nucleotide sequence was defined as a clonotype. MiTCR v1.1 was used to align the clonotypes against IMGT TRBV, TRBD and TRBJ reference segments. Analysis was restricted to V-J combinations with a frequency above 0.0001, which covered about 99% of repertoires. A TCS score was defined as the ratio of F50 (clonal expansion) to E x V (chaos), with BLOSUM62-based TCRdist applied between CDR3 peptides within each V-J. Welch's t-statistics and random forest reduced some 510 V-J features to 10 to 15, which were used in a naive Bayes classifier (R e1071). The public reads were run again by TCRdb, first through fastp at Q25 and then through MiXCR, and only productive beta chains were kept. Rows matching on CDR3 protein sequence are summarized as one entry with the most common DNA and genes. V and J calls and clone size were set by TCRdb, not the authors. For this sample there are about 350,000 distinct CDR3 sequences; approximately 15% appear just once. The ten largest account for around 23% of the sample.

Stable Graves' hyperthyroidism was defined as the absence of progression to ophthalmopathy over 18 months of follow-up. Hyperthyroidism patients were aged 18 to 65 years and newly diagnosed, with disease duration of less than 2 months. The study excluded patients with uncontrolled infections, other autoimmune diseases, pregnancy or lactation. Clinical symptoms, serum thyroxine and TRAb, thyroid ultrasound, and orbital computed tomography formed the basis for the diagnoses. PBMCs were separated from under 11 ml of fresh peripheral blood using Ficoll-Paque density gradient centrifugation. Trizol reagent was used to extract total RNA, and RNA quality was then checked on an Agilent 2100 Bioanalyzer. The record originates from a study of T cells in Graves' hyperthyroidism and ophthalmopathy (dated by TCRdb to about 2019). Study-level background: Peripheral blood samples were taken at the time of initial diagnosis, prior to any treatment. To identify TCR V-J signatures that set the groups apart, the researchers used a discovery cohort of about a hundred patients, made up of roughly 40 with Graves' ophthalmopathy and some 55 with stable Graves' hyperthyroidism. Prospective prediction of ophthalmopathy was tested in an independent validation cohort consisting of some 19 hyperthyroidism patients and 15 to 17 patients who later progressed to ophthalmopathy. For training and testing, the 100 or so patients in the discovery cohort were randomly divided in a 7:3 ratio. The study also compared thyroid tissue and blood T-cell repertoires from about six Graves' hyperthyroidism patients. After blood sampling, hyperthyroidism patients were treated with methimazole at a starting dose of 30 mg daily, and ophthalmopathy patients were treated with high-dose intravenous methylprednisolone. The paper reports TCR Vbeta CDR3 sequencing of 130 to 150 peripheral blood samples: approximately 43 ophthalmopathy, around 80 hyperthyroidism and 17 progressor patients.

For CDR1 and CDR2, the germline V gene (reference sequence) lists LNHDA and SQIVND. Inclusive of the bounding cysteine and phenylalanine, the CDR3 is 17 residues long. Solely the CDR3 DNA is kept, with 51 bases framed from the first base. Study-wide findings and limitations: During validation, the model predicted progression to ophthalmopathy a median of roughly six months ahead of onset, with around 70% sensitivity and about 72% specificity. In cross-validation, a model built on a 13 V-J signature told ophthalmopathy apart from stable hyperthyroidism with 85% to 90% sensitivity and around 83% specificity, and in testing the same model reached 80%/75%. No statistical method was used to fix the sample size in advance, and group allocation was not hidden from the investigators. Most expanded thyroid clonotypes (frequency above 0.001) were also found in blood, which suggests that blood repertoires may mirror thyroid immune responses.

The sequence is built from TRBV19 and TRBJ2-6; the D region is possibly TRBD1 or TRBD2, each matching across 5 bases. The TCR comes from a woman aged 25 to 45 with Graves' hyperthyroidism. The sequenced sample was blood. The DNA is TGTGCCAGTAGTATCTCGGGGACCGCCTCTGGGGCCAACGTCATGACTTTC. This gives the protein CASSISGTASGANVMTF.